One and the same sample provided the 22 T cell receptor beta chains below, sequenced in a study of T cell responses to AZD1222 COVID-19 vaccine. The protocol was immunoSEQ multiplex PCR, while the TCRdb copy is restricted to in-frame clones and leaves out a portion. Of approximately 100,000 clones listed, nearly 90% are singletons. The sequences come from peripheral blood, collected on day 0 of MenACWY control vaccination. The receptors were gathered from an adult in good health.

The rearrangement uses TRBV4-2 and TRBJ2-1; 7 bases match TRBD1. V gave up 1 base and J gave up 5 bases; unmatched junction bases: 2. The CDR3 totals 14 residues. In germline, CDR1 is LGHNA, CDR2 YNFKEQ. CDR3 sequence (DNA): TGTGCCAGCAGCCAAGGGACAGGTAACAATGAGCAGTTCTTC. Translating gives CASSQGTGNNEQFF.

This rearrangement joins TRBV30 to TRBJ1-2; D may be TRBD1 (5 bases). The CDR3 is 11 amino acids. V lost 1 base and J lost 7, with 7 bases in between. CDR1 and CDR2 from the germline V gene are GTSNPN and SVGIG (reference sequence). The DNA of the CDR3 is TGTGCCTGGAGTGAGGGGCCTGGCTACACCTTC. Translating it yields CAWSEGPGYTF.

V gene TRBV7-2 combines with J gene TRBJ2-3; 9 bases are shared with TRBD2. The CDR3 is 17 amino acids. Trimming took 0 bases from V and 0 from J; bases not matched to a gene: 4. Germline V CDR1 and CDR2: SGHTA, FQGNSA. The CDR3 DNA follows: TGTGCCAGCAGCTTAGCGTTTCTAGCGGGGAGCACAGATACGCAGTATTTT. This codes for CASSLAFLAGSTDTQYF.

This sequence joins TRBV11-3 and TRBJ2-7, with a weak D call TRBD1 (6 bases). The V end was cut by 3 bases, the J end by 6 bases, with 9 bases between. CDR3 length: 12 amino acids. Germline CDR1 reads SGHNT; CDR2 reads YENEEA. The CDR3 protein is CASSFTGTEQYF. As DNA, the CDR3 is TGTGCCAGCAGCTTTACAGGGACCGAGCAGTACTTC.

This chain joins TRBV4-3 and TRBJ1-6; D unclear. CDR1 is LGHNA and CDR2 is YSLEER in the germline V gene. The CDR3 consists of 16 residues. Trimming cost V 2 bases and J 7 bases, with 15 bases left between them. The CDR3 spells CASSQSPSGNNSPLHF. The CDR3 DNA is TGCGCCAGCAGCCAATCTCCGTCTGGGAACAATTCACCCCTCCACTTT.

The J gene is TRBJ1-4, the V gene TRBV7-2; D remains ambiguous. Germline V gene lookup returns CDR1 SGHTA and CDR2 FQGNSA. The CDR3 is 13 residues long. V was trimmed by 2 bases and J by 7 bases, leaving 8 bases between them. The CDR3 loop reads CASSLRQSEKLFF. DNA for the CDR3: TGTGCCAGCAGCTTACGGCAGAGTGAAAAACTGTTTTTT.

This clone appeared once. The chain recombines TRBV7-2 with TRBJ2-7, with D possibly matching TRBD1 (6 bases). The germline CDR1 and CDR2 sequences are SGHTA and FQGNSA. The CDR3 spans 14 residues. The V gene lost 3 bases and the J gene lost 5 bases, with 14 bases spanning the gap. The CDR3 coding sequence is TGTGCCAGCAGCTTGAAACAGGGCCTGGACGAGCAGTACTTC. Protein sequence: CASSLKQGLDEQYF.

This chain uses TRBV29-1 with TRBJ1-2; a weak D match, TRBD1 (6 bases). Trimming shortened V by 2 bases and J by 7 bases, and 14 bases separated the two germline ends. The germline V gene has CDR1 SQVTM and CDR2 ANQGSEA. The CDR3 is made up of 13 amino acids. The CDR3 DNA sequence: TGCAGCGTTGAAATGGCACAGGGCGTTGGCTACACCTTC. Protein: CSVEMAQGVGYTF.

The rearrangement joins TRBV3-1 (or the pseudogene TRBV3-2) to TRBJ2-3; D possibly matches TRBD1 or TRBD2 (6 bases each). V lost 1 base and J 10 bases, leaving 27 bases between the germline ends. CDR1 and CDR2 (germline): LGHDT, YNNKEL (reference sequence). This CDR3 spans 18 amino acids. This CDR3 reads CASSQVGGGRHGHRPQYF. DNA of the CDR3: TGTGCCAGCAGCCAAGTCGGAGGGGGGCGACACGGCCACCGGCCGCAGTATTTT.

This clone came up a few times. The chain couples TRBV19 to TRBJ1-1; 9 nucleotides agree with TRBD1. This CDR3 is built from 16 residues. V shed 5 bases, J shed 0 bases, and the junction held 7 bases outside the gene matches. Per germline, CDR1 LNHDA and CDR2 SQIVND (reference sequence). The CDR3 region is CASSPYRGQMNTEAFF. CDR3 coding DNA: TGTGCCAGTAGTCCCTACAGGGGGCAAATGAACACTGAAGCTTTCTTT.

This chain connects TRBV7-2 to TRBJ1-2; 9 nucleotides line up with TRBD1. CDR1 SGHTA and CDR2 FQGNSA come from the germline V gene. V shed 1 base and J 2 bases; nucleotides not matched to a gene: 2. The CDR3 consists of 15 residues. The CDR3 loop is CASSLGQGGNYGYTF. CDR3 in DNA: TGTGCCAGCAGCTTAGGACAGGGGGGGAACTATGGCTACACCTTC.

V usage is TRBV5-1 and J usage is TRBJ1-2; the match to TRBD1 covers 11 bases. This CDR3 comprises 16 residues. Germline V gene data show CDR1 as SGHRS and CDR2 as YFSETQ. V lost 2 bases to trimming and J lost 8 bases; unmatched junction nucleotides: 11. The CDR3 DNA reads as TGCGCCAGCAGCTTAGGACAGGGGGCGCTTCCGGAGGGCTACACCTTC. Translated, it gives CASSLGQGALPEGYTF.

V is TRBV29-1 and J is TRBJ1-1; D unresolved. The CDR3 is 12 amino acids. The V and J ends lost 0 bases and 8 bases respectively, with 10 bases between them. Germline V gene sequence: CDR1 SQVTM, CDR2 ANQGSEA. The CDR3 DNA reads as TGCAGCGTTGAAGATCTTCCGGAAGAAGCTTTCTTT. This gives the protein CSVEDLPEEAFF.

The V and J genes are TRBV7-8 and TRBJ2-7; 8 bases match TRBD1. CDR3 length: 17 residues. Germline V gives CDR1 SGHVS, CDR2 FQNEAQ. Losses at the gene ends were 1 base for V and 3 bases for J; bases not matched to a gene: 11. The CDR3 reads CASSLVVSGDRGYEQYF. For the CDR3, the DNA is TGTGCCAGCAGCTTAGTAGTTTCCGGCGACAGGGGCTACGAGCAGTACTTC.

The chain uses TRBV11-1 and TRBJ1-2; D is possibly TRBD1 (6 bases). This CDR3 is 14 amino acids long. The germline gives CDR1 SGHAT, CDR2 FQDESV (reference sequence). V lost 5 bases and J 8 bases, leaving 18 bases between the germline ends. CDR3 sequence (DNA): TGTGCCAGCAGCCCTATAGACAGGCCTGAAGGCTACACCTTC. Translated: CASSPIDRPEGYTF.

The rearrangement joins TRBV7-9 to TRBJ1-1; 9 nucleotides agree with TRBD1. There are 15 residues in the CDR3. CDR1 is SEHNR, CDR2 FQNEAQ, per germline (reference sequence). Trimming removed 5 bases from V and 4 bases from J; junction bases left unmatched: 8. The CDR3 here is CASSPRDRAGTEAFF. Written as DNA, the CDR3 is TGTGCCAGCAGCCCGCGGGACAGGGCAGGCACTGAAGCTTTCTTT.

The chain carries TRBV11-3 and TRBJ2-2, with D unresolved. In germline, CDR1 is SGHNT, CDR2 YENEEA. This CDR3 is 12 amino acids long. The ends were cut back, 3 bases at V and 4 bases at J, with 3 bases in the middle. The CDR3 coding sequence is TGTGCCAGCAGCTTTGGCACCGGGGAGCTGTTTTTT. This translates into CASSFGTGELFF.

This clone was picked up one time. V usage is TRBV5-6 and J usage is TRBJ2-1; perhaps TRBD1 as D (5 bases). The CDR3 has 17 residues. The germline V and J ends were trimmed by 0 bases and 6 bases, with 19 bases remaining between them. Per the germline V gene, CDR1 is SGHDT and CDR2 is YYEEEE. CDR3 protein: CASSLASGRARINEQFF. Written as DNA, the CDR3 is TGTGCCAGCAGCTTGGCCTCGGGCAGGGCCAGGATCAATGAGCAGTTCTTC. Supplemented by reference TRBV5-6 and TRBJ2-1, the full variable domain reads DAGVTQSPTHLIKTRGQQVTLRCSPKSGHDTVSWYQQALGQGPQFIFQYYEEEERQRGNFPDRFSGHQFPNYSSELNVNALLLGDSALYLCASSLASGRARINEQFFGPGTRLTVL.

The V gene is TRBV7-8, the J gene TRBJ2-3, with TRBD2 as a possible D gene (7 bases). The germline V and J ends were trimmed by 6 bases and 1 base, with 17 bases remaining between them. The germline V gene encodes CDR1 SGHVS and CDR2 FQNEAQ. The CDR3 loop spans 16 amino acids. The CDR3 is CASSRYSGGRTDTQYF. The CDR3, as DNA: TGTGCCAGCAGTCGTTACTCGGGGGGCCGCACAGATACGCAGTATTTT.

CDR3 sequence (DNA): TGTGCCAGCAGTTTAACGGGAAGGACTGAAGCTTTCTTT. Translated, it gives CASSLTGRTEAFF. This chain joins TRBV27 and TRBJ1-1; the D is unclear. Germline CDR1 is MNHEY and CDR2 is SMNVEV (reference sequence). This CDR3 region has 13 residues. V shed 2 bases and J shed 5 bases, with 9 bases lying between them.

V usage is TRBV3-1 (or the pseudogene TRBV3-2) and J usage is TRBJ2-2; D is unresolved. This CDR3 has 12 residues. CDR1 is LGHDT and CDR2 is YNNKEL in the germline V gene (reference sequence). Trimming stripped 4 bases from V and 8 bases from J, with 8 bases between. The CDR3 nucleotides are TGTGCCAGCAGCCCAGGTCGGGGGGAGCTGTTTTTT. Translation: CASSPGRGELFF.

The chain couples TRBV5-4 to TRBJ1-5; D unclear. The CDR3 runs to 15 residues. The germline V and J ends were trimmed by 0 bases and 4 bases, with 11 bases remaining between them. Germline-derived CDR1 and CDR2 are SGHNT and YYREEE (reference sequence). The CDR3: CASSLGSGKNQPQHF. DNA for the CDR3: TGTGCCAGCAGCTTGGGTTCGGGGAAAAATCAGCCCCAGCATTTT.